Presented here are 3 T cell receptor beta chains from one specimen sequenced in a study of graft-versus-host responses after intestinal transplantation. The protocol was immunoSEQ multiplex PCR, while the TCRdb copy is restricted to in-frame clones and leaves out a portion. The data hold under 20,000 clones, with roughly 86% observed a single time. This sample comprised PBMCs, obtained approximately 230 days after intestinal transplant. All receptors derive from a human patient who received an intestinal transplant, so some T cells may come from the graft donor.

Details on this clone: An end of the junction does not agree with germline; a read error may underlie this. The chain uses TRBV5-5 and TRBJ1-5, with no clear D. Germline V gene data show CDR1 as SGHKS and CDR2 as YYEKEE (reference sequence). The CDR3 covers 14 residues. CDR3 sequence reads: CAGSLGPRYQPQHF. The DNA for the CDR3 is TGTGCCGGCAGCTTAGGTCCACGGTATCAGCCCCAGCATTTT. The whole variable domain, filled in from reference TRBV5-5 and TRBJ1-5, reads DAGVTQSPTHLIKTRGQQVTLRCSPISGHKSVSWYQQVLGQGPQFIFQYYEKEERGRGNFPDRFSARQFPNYSSELNVNALLLGDSALYLCAGSLGPRYQPQHFGDGTRLSIL.

The chain has TRBV6-1 and TRBJ1-2; D is undetermined. This CDR3 contains 12 residues. Trimming shortened V by 1 base and J by 5 bases, and 5 bases separated the two germline ends. The germline CDR1 and CDR2 sequences are MNHNS and SASEGT. This CDR3 is CASSEDVYGYTF. The CDR3 DNA reads TGTGCCAGCAGTGAAGACGTTTATGGCTACACCTTC.

The chain joins TRBV6-6 to TRBJ1-2, with TRBD1 matching over 8 bases. CDR1 and CDR2 (germline): MNHNY, SVGAGI (reference sequence). The trim removed 5 bases at V and 5 bases at J, leaving 7 bases unmatched. CDR3 length: 14 amino acids. CDR3 coding DNA: TGTGCCAGCAGTGTATACAGGGGGGAGTATGGCTACACCTTC. Protein product: CASSVYRGEYGYTF.